This TCR beta chain was identified in a study of Ad26.COV2.S vaccination and SARS-CoV-2 variants. The data were produced by immunoSEQ multiplex PCR, yet TCRdb's version contains in-frame clones alone and is incomplete. The sample lists around 400,000 clones, roughly four fifths occurring once. Study-level findings and limits: Quantification of TCR breadth and depth may have yielded underestimates of total T cell responses.

Germline V CDR1 and CDR2: LGHNT, FRNRAP. V gave up 5 bases and J gave up 5 bases; unmatched junction bases: 8. The CDR3 runs 15 residues. The treatment denotes: roughly 18 received Ad26.COV2.S at low or high dose, single or two shots; about 5 received placebo; per-sample allocation not given. Specimens were obtained on day 63 following the first vaccine or placebo injection. The administered vaccine (an Ad26 vector) expressed Wuhan-strain SARS-CoV-2 spike. With respect to this clone: What it recognizes is unknown.

The specimen was peripheral blood, collected in a trial of Ad26.COV2.S vaccine versus placebo. The source is a person between 18 and 59 years old who received the Ad26.COV2.S COVID-19 vaccine or a placebo. The V and J genes are TRBV12-5 and TRBJ2-5; 10 nucleotides match TRBD1. The chain's CDR3 is CASGQMTGGVETQYF. The CDR3 DNA sequence: TGTGCTAGTGGTCAAATGACAGGGGGCGTGGAGACCCAGTACTTC.